The 21 T cell receptor beta chains given below trace back to one sample, sequenced in a study of control samples from healthy donors and cancer patients. The protocol was immunoSEQ multiplex PCR, while the TCRdb copy is restricted to in-frame clones and leaves out a portion. The table shows roughly 120,000 clones, with about 88% occurring only once. Sequenced: blood. Receptor source: a middle-aged man in good health.

This clone was seen more than once but under ten times. The chain is built from TRBV27 and TRBJ2-7; no firm D call. The CDR3 runs 17 residues. Germline CDR1 is MNHEY and CDR2 is SMNVEV (reference sequence). V gave up 5 bases and J gave up 4 bases, with 24 bases separating them. In DNA form, the CDR3 reads TGTGCCAGCAGTCCCCCCCGGTGGATGGCAGGCGCTTACGAGCAGTACTTC. The encoded protein is CASSPPRWMAGAYEQYF.

The chain couples TRBV3-1 (or the pseudogene TRBV3-2) to TRBJ1-2; TRBD1 matches at 12 bases. The CDR3 spans 14 residues. The V gene end was trimmed by 6 bases and the J gene end by 7 bases; junction bases not matched to a gene: 6. CDR1 LGHDT and CDR2 YNNKEL come from the germline V gene (reference sequence). The CDR3 sequence is CASRPGTGGRGYTF. CDR3 sequence (DNA): TGTGCCAGCAGACCCGGGACAGGGGGCCGTGGCTACACCTTC.

The chain links TRBV18 to TRBJ2-7; D gene unclear. Per germline, CDR1 KGHSH and CDR2 LQKENI. The CDR3 runs 12 residues. V was cut by 3 bases and J by 0 bases, with 3 bases left in between. CDR3 nucleotides: TGTGCCAGCTCACCGAGCTCCTACGAGCAGTACTTC. The encoded protein is CASSPSSYEQYF.

The chain couples TRBV7-2 to TRBJ1-1; D may be TRBD1 (5 bases). The CDR3 runs to 13 residues. CDR1 SGHTA and CDR2 FQGNSA come from the germline V gene. V lost 5 bases, J lost 5 bases, and 12 bases lay in between. Here the CDR3 reads CASSQSRVTEAFF. The CDR3 DNA sequence: TGTGCCAGCAGCCAGAGCAGGGTTACTGAAGCTTTCTTT.

V is TRBV12-5 and J is TRBJ1-2; no firm D call. The germline V gene encodes CDR1 LGHNT and CDR2 FRNRAP. This CDR3 has 11 amino acids. V shed 6 bases and J shed 4 bases, with 6 bases lying between them. The CDR3 DNA reads as TGTGCTAGTGGCGTCACCTATGGCTACACCTTC. It codes for CASGVTYGYTF. Filled out from reference TRBV12-5 and TRBJ1-2, the complete variable domain reads DARVTQTPRHKVTEMGQEVTMRCQPILGHNTVFWYRQTMMQGLELLAYFRNRAPLDDSGMPKDRFSAEMPDATLATLKIQPSEPRDSAVYFCASGVTYGYTFGSGTRLTVV.

V gene TRBV5-1 combines with J gene TRBJ2-3; D tentatively reads TRBD1 or TRBD2 (7 bases each). Germline-derived CDR1 and CDR2 are SGHRS and YFSETQ. Trimming took 5 bases from V and 4 from J, leaving 20 bases between them. This CDR3 spans 16 amino acids. The CDR3 DNA reads as TGCGCCAGCAGACTTGAGCGGGGAGGGGGCGCAGATACGCAGTATTTT. This codes for CASRLERGGGADTQYF.

The V and J genes are TRBV2 and TRBJ1-5, with 8 bases lining up with TRBD1. There are 17 residues in the CDR3. Germline trimming cut 1 base from V and 6 bases from J; bases unmatched to any gene: 11. The germline V gene encodes CDR1 SNHLY and CDR2 FYNNEI. This CDR3 is CASSEGGAGGFGQPQHF. The DNA of the CDR3 is TGTGCCAGCAGTGAAGGAGGGGCAGGGGGCTTTGGTCAGCCCCAGCATTTT. The variable domain in full, with the rest retrieved from reference TRBV2 and TRBJ1-5, is EPEVTQTPSHQVTQMGQEVILRCVPISNHLYFYWYRQILGQKVEFLVSFYNNEISEKSEIFDDQFSVERPDGSNFTLKIRSTKLEDSAMYFCASSEGGAGGFGQPQHFGDGTRLSIL.

The chain recombines TRBV7-3 with TRBJ2-1, with TRBD1 matching 8 bases. The CDR3 is 15 residues long. Germline V gene sequence: CDR1 SGHTA, CDR2 FQGTGA. V was pared by 6 bases and J by 7 bases, with 11 bases of the junction left unmatched. CDR3 in amino acids: CASSRRQGLGNEQFF. DNA for the CDR3: TGTGCCAGCAGTCGCAGACAGGGGCTCGGGAATGAGCAGTTCTTC.

The chain combines TRBV5-1 with TRBJ1-3; no clear D. The CDR3 spans 16 residues. Germline values: CDR1 SGHRS, CDR2 YFSETQ. V was trimmed by 0 bases and J by 0 bases, leaving 10 bases between them. CDR3 sequence: CASSLGQASSGNTIYF. Written as DNA, the CDR3 is TGCGCCAGCAGCTTGGGGCAGGCAAGCTCTGGAAACACCATATATTTT.

The genes are TRBV11-2 and TRBJ2-2, with D possibly being TRBD2 (5 bases). This CDR3 spans 14 amino acids. The V gene's germline CDR1 is SGHAT and CDR2 FQNNGV. V dropped 1 base and J dropped 4 bases, with 7 bases sitting between them. CDR3 in amino acids: CASSLGRGTGELFF. Here the CDR3 DNA reads TGTGCCAGCAGCTTAGGACGGGGCACCGGGGAGCTGTTTTTT.

The chain's CDR3 is CASSPRPGLPEGETQYF. CDR3 coding DNA: TGTGCCAGCAGTCCACGTCCGGGACTTCCTGAGGGAGAGACCCAGTACTTC. The rearrangement links TRBV6-6 to TRBJ2-5; maybe TRBD2 (6 bases). The CDR3 extends over 17 amino acids. Germline V lookup: CDR1 MNHNY, CDR2 SVGAGI (reference sequence). Deletions cut 5 bases from V and 4 bases from J, with 23 bases between.

J is TRBJ2-2 and V is TRBV5-1; D gene ambiguous. The ends were cut back, 0 bases at V and 0 bases at J, with 6 bases in the middle. This CDR3 contains 15 residues. Germline loops: CDR1 SGHRS, CDR2 YFSETQ. The chain's CDR3 is CASSLATANTGELFF. The CDR3 DNA reads as TGCGCCAGCAGCTTGGCGACTGCGAACACCGGGGAGCTGTTTTTT.

The chain carries TRBV7-9 and TRBJ2-1; 9 nucleotides agree with TRBD1. Losses at the gene ends were 6 bases for V and 6 bases for J; bases not matched to a gene: 9. The CDR3 length is 15 residues. The germline gives CDR1 SEHNR, CDR2 FQNEAQ (reference sequence). The CDR3 DNA follows: TGTGCCAGCAGACACAGGGGGCGCATATTCAATGAGCAGTTCTTC. Protein: CASRHRGRIFNEQFF. The complete variable domain, with remaining parts taken from reference TRBV7-9 and TRBJ2-1, reads DTGVSQNPRHKITKRGQNVTFRCDPISEHNRLYWYRQTLGQGPEFLTYFQNEAQLEKSRLLSDRFSAERPKGSFSTLEIQRTEQGDSAMYLCASRHRGRIFNEQFFGPGTRLTVL.

The gene calls are TRBV7-8 and TRBJ1-2, with D tentatively TRBD1 (5 bases). From germline, CDR1 is SGHVS and CDR2 FQNEAQ. V was clipped by 5 bases and J by 5 bases, with 18 bases between them. The CDR3 loop spans 15 amino acids. The CDR3 DNA reads as TGTGCCAGCAGCCCTAGCCGGGGACTGCAGTATGGCTACACCTTC. Protein: CASSPSRGLQYGYTF.

This chain uses TRBV29-1 with TRBJ2-7, with 7 nucleotides matching TRBD1. The CDR3 extends over 14 amino acids. The V gene's germline CDR1 is SQVTM and CDR2 ANQGSEA. The J segment lost 4 bases and the V segment lost 0 bases, leaving 6 bases of the junction unmatched. The CDR3 loop reads CSVEDRQGSYEQYF. The CDR3 DNA is TGCAGCGTTGAAGATCGACAGGGTTCTTACGAGCAGTACTTC.

This clone was counted once. The junction shows a germline mismatch at one end, possibly a read error. This sequence joins TRBV6-5 and TRBJ2-3; D is unresolved. There are 15 residues in the CDR3. Germline CDR1 is MNHEY and CDR2 is SVGAGI. The CDR3 bases are TGTGCCACCAGTAGGACGGTCTCTAGCACAGATACGCAGTATTTT. Its translation: CATSRTVSSTDTQYF.

The chain carries TRBV27 and TRBJ2-7; 13 bases agree with TRBD2. V shed 5 bases, J shed 4 bases, and the junction held 5 bases outside the gene matches. CDR3 length equals 15 residues. Germline CDR1 is MNHEY and CDR2 is SMNVEV (reference sequence). The CDR3 nucleotides are TGTGCCAGCAGTATCAGGACTAGCGGGGGTTACGAGCAGTACTTC. Its translation: CASSIRTSGGYEQYF.

This chain uses TRBV6-5 with TRBJ2-7; 11 bases map to TRBD2. CDR1 is MNHEY and CDR2 is SVGAGI in the germline V gene. The CDR3 has 15 residues. Trimming took 2 bases from V and 2 from J; bases not matched to a gene: 2. CDR3 protein: CASSYETSGAYEQYF. In DNA form, the CDR3 reads TGTGCCAGCAGTTACGAGACTAGCGGGGCCTACGAGCAGTACTTC.

The chain has TRBV7-9 and TRBJ1-1; D is uncertain. CDR1 and CDR2 (germline): SEHNR, FQNEAQ (reference sequence). V lost 3 bases to trimming and J lost 0 bases, with 8 bases between them. The length of the CDR3 is 14 residues. DNA of the CDR3: TGTGCCAGCAGCTTGAGGACCATGAACACTGAAGCTTTCTTT. This codes for CASSLRTMNTEAFF.

This chain links TRBV30 with TRBJ1-6; D is undetermined. The CDR3 totals 15 residues. Per the germline V gene, CDR1 is GTSNPN and CDR2 is SVGIG (reference sequence). V was pared by 1 base and J by 0 bases, with 7 bases between. The CDR3 protein is CAWSDWGSYNSPLHF. The CDR3 DNA is TGTGCCTGGAGTGATTGGGGCTCCTATAATTCACCCCTCCACTTT.

This chain connects TRBV18 to TRBJ2-5; D call uncertain. Trimming stripped 2 bases from V and 4 bases from J, with 5 bases between. CDR1 and CDR2 from the germline V gene are KGHSH and LQKENI. The CDR3 is made up of 12 amino acids. The DNA for the CDR3 is TGTGCCAGCTCACCAGTGGGAGAGACCCAGTACTTC. This sequence encodes CASSPVGETQYF.